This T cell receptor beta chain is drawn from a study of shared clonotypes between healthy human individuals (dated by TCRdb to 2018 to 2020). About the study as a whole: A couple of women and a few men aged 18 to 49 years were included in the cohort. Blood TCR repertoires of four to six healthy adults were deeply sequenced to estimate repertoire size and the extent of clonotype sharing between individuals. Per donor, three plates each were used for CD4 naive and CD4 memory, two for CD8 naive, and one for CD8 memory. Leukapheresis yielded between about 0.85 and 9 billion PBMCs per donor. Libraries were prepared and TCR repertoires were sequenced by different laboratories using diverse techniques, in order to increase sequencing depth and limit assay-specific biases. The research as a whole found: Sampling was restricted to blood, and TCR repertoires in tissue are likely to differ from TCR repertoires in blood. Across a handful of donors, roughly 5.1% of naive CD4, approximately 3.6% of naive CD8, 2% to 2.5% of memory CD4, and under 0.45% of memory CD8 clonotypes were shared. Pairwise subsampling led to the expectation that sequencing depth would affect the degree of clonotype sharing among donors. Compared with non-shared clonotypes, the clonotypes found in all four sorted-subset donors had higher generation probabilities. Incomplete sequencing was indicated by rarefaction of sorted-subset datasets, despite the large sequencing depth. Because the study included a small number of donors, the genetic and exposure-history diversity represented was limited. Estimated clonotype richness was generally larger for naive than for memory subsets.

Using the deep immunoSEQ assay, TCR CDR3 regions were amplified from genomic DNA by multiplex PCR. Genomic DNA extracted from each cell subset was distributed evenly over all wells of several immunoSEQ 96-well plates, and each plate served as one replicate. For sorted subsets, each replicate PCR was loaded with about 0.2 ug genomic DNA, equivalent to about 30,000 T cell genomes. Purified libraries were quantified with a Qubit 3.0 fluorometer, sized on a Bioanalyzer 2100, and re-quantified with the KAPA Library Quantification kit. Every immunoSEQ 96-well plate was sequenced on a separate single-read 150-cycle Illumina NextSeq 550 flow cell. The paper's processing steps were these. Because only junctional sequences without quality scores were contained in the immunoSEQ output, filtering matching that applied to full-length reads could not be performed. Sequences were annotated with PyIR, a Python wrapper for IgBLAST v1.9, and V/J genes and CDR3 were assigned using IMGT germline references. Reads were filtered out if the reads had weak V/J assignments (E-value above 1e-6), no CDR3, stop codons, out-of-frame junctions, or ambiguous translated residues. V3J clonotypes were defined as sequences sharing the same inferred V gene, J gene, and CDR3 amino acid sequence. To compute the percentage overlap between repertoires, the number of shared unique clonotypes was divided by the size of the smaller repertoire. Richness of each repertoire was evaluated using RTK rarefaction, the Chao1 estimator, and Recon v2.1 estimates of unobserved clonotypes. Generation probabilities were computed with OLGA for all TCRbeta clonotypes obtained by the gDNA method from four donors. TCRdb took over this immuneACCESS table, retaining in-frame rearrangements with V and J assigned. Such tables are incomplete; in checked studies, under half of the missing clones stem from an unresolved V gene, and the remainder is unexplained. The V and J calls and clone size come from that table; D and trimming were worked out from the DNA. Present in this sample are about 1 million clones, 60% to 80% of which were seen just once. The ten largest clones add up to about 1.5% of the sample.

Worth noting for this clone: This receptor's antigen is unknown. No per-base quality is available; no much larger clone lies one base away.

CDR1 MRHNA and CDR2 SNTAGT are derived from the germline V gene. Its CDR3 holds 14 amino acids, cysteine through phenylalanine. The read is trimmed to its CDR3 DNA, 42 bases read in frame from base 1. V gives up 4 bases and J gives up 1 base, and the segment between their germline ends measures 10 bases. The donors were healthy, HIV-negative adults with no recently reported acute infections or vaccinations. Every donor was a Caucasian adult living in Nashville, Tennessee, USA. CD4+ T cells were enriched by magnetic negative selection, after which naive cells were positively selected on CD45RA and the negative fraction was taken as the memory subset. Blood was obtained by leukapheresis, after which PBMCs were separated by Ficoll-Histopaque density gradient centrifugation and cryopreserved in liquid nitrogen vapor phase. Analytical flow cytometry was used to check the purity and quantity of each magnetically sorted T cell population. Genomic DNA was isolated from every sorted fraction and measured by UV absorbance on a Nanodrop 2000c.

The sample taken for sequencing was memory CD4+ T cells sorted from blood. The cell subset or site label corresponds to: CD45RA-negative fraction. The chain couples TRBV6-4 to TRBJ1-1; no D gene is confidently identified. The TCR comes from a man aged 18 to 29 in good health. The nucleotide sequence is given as TGTGCCAGCAGTGGAGCGGAGGCGAACACTGAAGCTTTCTTT. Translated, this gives CASSGAEANTEAFF.